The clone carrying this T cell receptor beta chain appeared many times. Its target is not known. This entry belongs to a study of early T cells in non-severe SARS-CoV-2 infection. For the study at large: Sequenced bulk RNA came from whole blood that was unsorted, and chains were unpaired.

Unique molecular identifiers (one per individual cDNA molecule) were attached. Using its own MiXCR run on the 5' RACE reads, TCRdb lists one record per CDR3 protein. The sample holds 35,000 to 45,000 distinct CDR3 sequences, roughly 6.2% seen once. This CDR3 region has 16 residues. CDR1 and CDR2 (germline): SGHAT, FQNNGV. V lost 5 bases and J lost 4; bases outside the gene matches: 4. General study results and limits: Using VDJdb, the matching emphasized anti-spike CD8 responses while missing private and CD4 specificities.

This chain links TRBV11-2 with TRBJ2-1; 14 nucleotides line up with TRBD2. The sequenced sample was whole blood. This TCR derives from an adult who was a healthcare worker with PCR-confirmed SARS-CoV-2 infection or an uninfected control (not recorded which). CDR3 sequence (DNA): TGTGCCAGCAGCCAGACTAGCGGGGGGGGATACAATGAGCAGTTCTTC. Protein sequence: CASSQTSGGGYNEQFF.